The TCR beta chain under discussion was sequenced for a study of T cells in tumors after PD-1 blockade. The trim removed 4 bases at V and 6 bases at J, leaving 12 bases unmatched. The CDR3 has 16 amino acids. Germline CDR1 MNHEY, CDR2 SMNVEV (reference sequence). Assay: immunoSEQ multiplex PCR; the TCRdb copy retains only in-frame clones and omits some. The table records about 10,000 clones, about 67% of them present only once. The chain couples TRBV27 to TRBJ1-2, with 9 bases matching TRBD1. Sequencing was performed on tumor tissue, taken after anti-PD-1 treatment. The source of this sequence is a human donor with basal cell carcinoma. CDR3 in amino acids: CASSSKRDRAVDGYTF. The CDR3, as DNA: TGTGCCAGCAGTTCCAAGCGGGACAGGGCTGTTGATGGCTACACCTTC.